Reported below is one T cell receptor beta chain. The antigen remains undetermined. Germline V CDR1 and CDR2: SQVTM, ANQGSEA. Trimming pared 3 bases from V and 6 bases from J, leaving 10 bases between. This CDR3 spans 12 amino acids. This sample is part of a study of T cell repertoires in cytomegalovirus infection. Study-wide background: Indicated by public TCR beta signatures were CMV infection and matching HLA type. General observations from the study: Cumulative frequency (of public TCR beta family members) identified carriers of CMV plus the relevant HLA. Ex vivo, HLA-C-restricted CMV-specific TCR beta clonotypes prevailed over the rest of the response.

TCRdb processed the reads anew with MiXCR; each CDR3 protein has one entry. The sample lists some 300,000 distinct CDR3 sequences; roughly a tenth were seen once. The sequenced sample consisted of PBMCs. The TCR originated in a human donor in good health (CMV status not recorded). Some clones in this sample may be carry-over from other donors' samples. J is TRBJ2-3 and V is TRBV29-1; a possible D gene is TRBD2 (5 bases). The CDR3 is CSVEEVFDTQYF. As DNA, the CDR3 is TGCAGCGTTGAGGAGGTTTTTGATACGCAGTATTTT.